The clone carrying this T cell receptor (beta chain) was detected a few times. Its target is not known. The entry originates in a study of T cells in Graves' hyperthyroidism and ophthalmopathy. Overall study findings and caveats: It was a median approximately 6.9 months before onset that the model predicted ophthalmopathy. Ophthalmopathy cases were set apart from stable hyperthyroidism by a 13 V-J model. In blood, most of the thyroid clonotypes expanded above 0.001 were also present.

TCR beta CDR3 region amplification was performed from RNA transcripts. The primer set for the first-round RT-PCR of the TCR CDR3 was HTBI. TCRdb re-called the multiplex PCR reads through MiXCR, storing one row per CDR3 protein. This sample yields around 300,000 distinct CDR3 sequences, of which roughly 15% are seen a single time; about 37% belongs to the top ten. This CDR3 region has 15 residues. CDR1 is PRHDT, CDR2 FYEKMQ, per germline (reference sequence). Trimming cost V 0 bases and J 2 bases, with 11 bases left between them. The sequence derives from a woman aged 35 to 49 with Graves' ophthalmopathy. The chain has TRBV13 and TRBJ2-7; D gene ambiguous. Sequenced sample: blood. The CDR3 spells CASSLGGQGPYEQYF. CDR3 in DNA: TGTGCCAGCAGCTTAGGGGGCCAAGGTCCCTACGAGCAGTACTTC. Combining the CDR3 with reference TRBV13 and TRBJ2-7 gives the whole variable domain AAGVIQSPRHLIKEKRETATLKCYPIPRHDTVYWYQQGPGQDPQFLISFYEKMQSDKGSIPDRFSAQQFSDYHSELNMSSLELGDSALYFCASSLGGQGPYEQYFGPGTRLTVT.